Each of the 21 T cell receptor beta chains below was sequenced from the same sample in a study of blood T cell repertoires in COVID-19. TCRdb's table, derived via immunoSEQ multiplex PCR, lists solely in-frame clones and lacks some. The sample holds approximately 270,000 clones, approximately 86% seen once. The sequencing input was peripheral blood. The receptors stem from a man aged 40-55 years with active or convalescent COVID-19.

The rearrangement links TRBV3-1 (or the pseudogene TRBV3-2) to TRBJ1-2, with D possibly TRBD1 on 6 matching bases. The CDR3 length is 13 residues. The ends were cut back, 2 bases at V and 4 bases at J, with 8 bases in the middle. CDR1 is LGHDT and CDR2 is YNNKEL in the germline V gene (reference sequence). The CDR3 region is CASSQMDSYGYTF. The CDR3 region has the DNA TGTGCCAGCAGCCAAATGGACAGCTATGGCTACACCTTC.

The chain couples TRBV14 to TRBJ2-7, with a possible D match to TRBD2 (6 bases). Trimming took off 4 bases at V and 2 bases at J, with 21 bases between the two ends. The CDR3 covers 17 residues. Germline lookup yields CDR1 SGHDN and CDR2 FVKESK. CDR3 DNA sequence: TGTGCCAGCAGCCGCCGGGGCGGGGAGGACCTTCCCTACGAGCAGTACTTC. Translation: CASSRRGGEDLPYEQYF.

Of note for this clone: Mismatch with germline at one junction end may stem from a read error. The chain employs TRBV6-5 and TRBJ2-1, with 9 nucleotides matching TRBD2. The CDR3 contains 13 residues. The germline gives CDR1 MNHEY, CDR2 SVGAGI. Here the CDR3 DNA reads TGTGCCAGCAGTCACTCCCGTAGCGGGAGCGAGTTCTTC. Protein: CASSHSRSGSEFF.

The chain has TRBV12-3 or TRBV12-4 and TRBJ2-7; 8 nucleotides align to TRBD1. Trimming took 9 bases from V and 7 from J; bases not matched to a gene: 11. The CDR3 totals 13 residues. CDR3 residues: CASATGDRWEQYF. The CDR3 DNA sequence: TGTGCCAGTGCGACAGGGGACAGGTGGGAGCAGTACTTC.

J is TRBJ2-3 and V is TRBV5-4, with TRBD2 identical over 11 bases. J lost 4 bases, V lost 1 base, and 5 bases had no gene match. CDR3 length: 16 residues. Per germline, CDR1 SGHNT and CDR2 YYREEE (reference sequence). The CDR3 here is CASSLLAGGPSDTQYF. The CDR3 nucleotides read TGTGCCAGCAGCTTGTTAGCGGGAGGGCCGTCAGATACGCAGTATTTT.

This chain uses TRBV2 with TRBJ1-2; D not resolved. The V gene lost 0 bases and the J gene lost 3 bases, with 14 bases spanning the gap. The CDR3 is 16 amino acids. Germline CDR1 is SNHLY and CDR2 is FYNNEI. CDR3 region: CASSEAPFAEDYGYTF. The DNA of the CDR3 is TGTGCCAGCAGTGAAGCTCCATTTGCAGAGGACTATGGCTACACCTTC.

This clone came up a few times. V gene TRBV5-1 combines with J gene TRBJ2-3; 9 bases match TRBD1. V lost 2 bases and J lost 5; bases outside the gene matches: 6. Germline lookup yields CDR1 SGHRS and CDR2 YFSETQ. The CDR3 is made up of 15 amino acids. The CDR3, as DNA: TGCGCCAGCAGCTTACAGGGGGCTATAGAAGATACGCAGTATTTT. It is translated as CASSLQGAIEDTQYF.

A single count supports this clone. This sequence joins TRBV18 and TRBJ2-7; maybe TRBD1 (5 bases). Germline-derived CDR1 and CDR2 are KGHSH and LQKENI. The CDR3 is 15 amino acids. The V end lost 3 bases, the J end lost 5 bases, and 17 bases lay between the germline ends. CDR3 residues: CASSPTQGSRDEQYF. CDR3 bases: TGTGCCAGCTCACCGACTCAGGGTTCAAGAGACGAGCAGTACTTC.

This chain joins TRBV5-1 and TRBJ2-5, with 12 nucleotides matching TRBD1. The trim removed 4 bases at V and 3 bases at J, leaving 13 bases unmatched. The CDR3 extends over 18 amino acids. CDR1 is SGHRS, CDR2 YFSETQ, per germline. The CDR3 is CASSRVGSGQGAKETQYF. As DNA, the CDR3 is TGCGCCAGCAGCCGTGTGGGGTCGGGACAGGGGGCTAAAGAGACCCAGTACTTC.

V and J are TRBV5-4 and TRBJ2-1; 11 bases are shared with TRBD1. From germline, CDR1 is SGHNT and CDR2 YYREEE (reference sequence). The CDR3 runs to 15 residues. The V segment lost 4 bases and the J segment 6 bases; nucleotides outside the gene matches: 6. DNA for the CDR3: TGTGCCAGCAGCACCCGGGGGACAGGGGGCAATGAGCAGTTCTTC. Its translation: CASSTRGTGGNEQFF.

The genes are TRBV30 and TRBJ1-5; 7 bases fit TRBD1. The germline V gene encodes CDR1 GTSNPN and CDR2 SVGIG (reference sequence). The CDR3 runs 14 residues. V gave up 0 bases and J gave up 3 bases; unmatched junction bases: 2. In DNA form, the CDR3 reads TGTGCCTGGAGTGTAGGGACAGTCAATCAGCCCCAGCATTTT. Protein: CAWSVGTVNQPQHF.

V usage is TRBV19 and J usage is TRBJ1-2, with 7 bases that match TRBD1. Trimming removed 6 bases from V and 4 bases from J; junction bases left unmatched: 8. From germline, CDR1 is LNHDA and CDR2 SQIVND (reference sequence). The CDR3 is 14 amino acids. CDR3 DNA: TGTGCCAGTAGGCTTGCCCCAGGGGGCTATGGCTACACCTTC. This gives the protein CASRLAPGGYGYTF.

The rearrangement joins TRBV30 to TRBJ2-5; a weak D match, TRBD2 (6 bases). Germline V gene lookup returns CDR1 GTSNPN and CDR2 SVGIG (reference sequence). V was trimmed by 3 bases and J by 4 bases, leaving 15 bases between them. The CDR3 runs 14 residues. The CDR3 DNA follows: TGTGCCTGGAGACGCCCCCCCGGGGGAGAGACCCAGTACTTC. Amino acids: CAWRRPPGGETQYF.

This chain uses TRBV5-1 with TRBJ1-1, with D perhaps TRBD1 (6 bases). The CDR3 is 15 residues long. Germline CDR1 reads SGHRS; CDR2 reads YFSETQ. With 7 bases removed from V and 0 bases from J, the gap between germline ends came to 16 bases. The DNA for the CDR3 is TGCGCCAGCCCGGGACATAGGGCCATGAACACTGAAGCTTTCTTT. It is translated as CASPGHRAMNTEAFF.

In its sample, this clone was seen once. The rearrangement uses TRBV7-2 and TRBJ2-7; D might be TRBD1 (5 bases). V lost 6 bases and J lost 0, with 12 bases in between. Germline CDR1 is SGHTA and CDR2 is FQGNSA. The CDR3 length is 14 residues. The chain's CDR3 is CASRPRQYSYEQYF. In DNA, the CDR3 is TGTGCCAGCAGGCCGAGACAGTACTCCTACGAGCAGTACTTC.

The V call is TRBV5-6, the J call TRBJ2-7; unclear D gene. Germline V CDR1 and CDR2: SGHDT, YYEEEE. This CDR3 is built from 14 residues. V was trimmed by 4 bases and J by 1 base, leaving 12 bases between them. The CDR3 spells CASSLPTDSYEQYF. CDR3 coding DNA: TGTGCCAGCAGCCTCCCAACAGATTCCTACGAGCAGTACTTC.

The rearrangement joins TRBV5-6 to TRBJ1-2, with D tentatively TRBD1 (6 bases). CDR3 length: 16 amino acids. Trimming took off 3 bases at V and 4 bases at J, with 19 bases between the two ends. The germline V gene has CDR1 SGHDT and CDR2 YYEEEE. In DNA form, the CDR3 reads TGTGCCAGCAGCTCGAGCGACAGGTGGGGCAGCTATGGCTACACCTTC. Translation gives CASSSSDRWGSYGYTF. The full variable domain, its missing parts supplied by reference TRBV5-6 and TRBJ1-2, is DAGVTQSPTHLIKTRGQQVTLRCSPKSGHDTVSWYQQALGQGPQFIFQYYEEEERQRGNFPDRFSGHQFPNYSSELNVNALLLGDSALYLCASSSSDRWGSYGYTFGSGTRLTVV.

V usage is TRBV9 and J usage is TRBJ1-3; maybe TRBD1 (5 bases). The CDR3 sequence is 17 residues long. With 1 base removed from V and 3 bases from J, the gap between germline ends came to 17 bases. The germline V gene encodes CDR1 SGDLS and CDR2 YYNGEE. CDR3 sequence (DNA): TGTGCCAGCAGCGTACCCCTTCCAGGGATAAGTGGAAACACCATATATTTT. Protein sequence: CASSVPLPGISGNTIYF. Supplemented by reference TRBV9 and TRBJ1-3, the full variable domain reads DSGVTQTPKHLITATGQRVTLRCSPRSGDLSVYWYQQSLDQGLQFLIQYYNGEERAKGNILERFSAQQFPDLHSELNLSSLELGDSALYFCASSVPLPGISGNTIYFGEGSWLTVV.

This clone turned up a few times. This chain uses TRBV4-1 with TRBJ1-3; D unresolved. The V gene's germline CDR1 is MGHRA and CDR2 YSYEKL. The CDR3 has 13 amino acids. Trimming took 4 bases from V and 4 from J, leaving 8 bases between them. Here the CDR3 DNA reads TGCGCCAGCAGCCCCGCGGGAGGAAACACCATATATTTT. Translating gives CASSPAGGNTIYF.

This chain links TRBV5-6 with TRBJ2-2; 11 nucleotides agree with TRBD2. This CDR3 has 14 residues. V was clipped by 9 bases and J by 4 bases; unmatched bases: 5. Germline CDR1 SGHDT, CDR2 YYEEEE. The CDR3 DNA is TGTGCCACACTACTAGCGGGGGTCACCGGGGAGCTGTTTTTT. Translated, it gives CATLLAGVTGELFF.

V usage is TRBV12-3 or TRBV12-4 and J usage is TRBJ2-5; perhaps TRBD2 as D (5 bases). CDR3 size: 12 residues. V lost 2 bases and J lost 7, with 8 bases in between. The CDR3 region has the DNA TGTGCCAGCAGTTTACTAGGAGGGACCCAGTACTTC. It encodes CASSLLGGTQYF.